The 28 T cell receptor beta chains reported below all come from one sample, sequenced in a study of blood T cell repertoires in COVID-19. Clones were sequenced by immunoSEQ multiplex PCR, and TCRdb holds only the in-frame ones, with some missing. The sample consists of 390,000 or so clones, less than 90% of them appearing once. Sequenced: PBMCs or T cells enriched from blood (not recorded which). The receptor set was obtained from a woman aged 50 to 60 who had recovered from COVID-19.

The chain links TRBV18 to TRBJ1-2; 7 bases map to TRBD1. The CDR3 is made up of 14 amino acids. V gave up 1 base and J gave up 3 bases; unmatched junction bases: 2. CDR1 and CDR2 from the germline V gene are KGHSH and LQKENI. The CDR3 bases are TGTGCCAGCTCACCACGGGACAGTGACTATGGCTACACCTTC. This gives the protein CASSPRDSDYGYTF.

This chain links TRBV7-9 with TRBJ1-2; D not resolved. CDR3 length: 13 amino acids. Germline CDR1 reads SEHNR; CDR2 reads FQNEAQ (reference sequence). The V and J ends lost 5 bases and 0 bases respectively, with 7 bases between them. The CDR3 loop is CASSGSPNYGYTF. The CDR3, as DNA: TGTGCCAGCAGCGGGAGTCCTAACTATGGCTACACCTTC.

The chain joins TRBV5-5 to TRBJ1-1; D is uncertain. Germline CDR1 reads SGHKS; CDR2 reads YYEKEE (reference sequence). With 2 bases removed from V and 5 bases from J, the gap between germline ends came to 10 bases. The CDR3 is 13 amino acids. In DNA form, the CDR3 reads TGTGCCAGCAGCTTCGGGGAGGAAACTGAAGCTTTCTTT. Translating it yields CASSFGEETEAFF.

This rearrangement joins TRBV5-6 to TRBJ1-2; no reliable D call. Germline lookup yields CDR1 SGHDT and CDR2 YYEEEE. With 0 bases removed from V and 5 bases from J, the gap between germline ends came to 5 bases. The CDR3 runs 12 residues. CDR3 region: CASSLGGYGYTF. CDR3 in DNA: TGTGCCAGCAGCTTGGGAGGGTATGGCTACACCTTC.

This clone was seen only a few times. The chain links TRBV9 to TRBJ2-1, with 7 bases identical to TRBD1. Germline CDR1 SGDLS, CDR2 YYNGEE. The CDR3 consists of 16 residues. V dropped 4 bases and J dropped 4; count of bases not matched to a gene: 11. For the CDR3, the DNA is TGTGCCAGCAGCTCCAGCCGGGACAGTCGATACAATGAGCAGTTCTTC. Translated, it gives CASSSSRDSRYNEQFF.

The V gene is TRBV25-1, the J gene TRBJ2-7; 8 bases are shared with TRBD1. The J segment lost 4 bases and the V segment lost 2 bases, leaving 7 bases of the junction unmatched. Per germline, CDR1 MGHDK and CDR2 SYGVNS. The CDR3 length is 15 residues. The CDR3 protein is CASSETRTGGYEQYF. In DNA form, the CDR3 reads TGTGCCAGCAGTGAAACGCGCACAGGGGGGTACGAGCAGTACTTC.

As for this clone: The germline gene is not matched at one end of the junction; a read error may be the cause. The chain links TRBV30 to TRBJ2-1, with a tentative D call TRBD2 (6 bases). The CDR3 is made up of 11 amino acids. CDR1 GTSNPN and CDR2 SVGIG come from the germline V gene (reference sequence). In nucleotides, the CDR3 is TGTGCCTGGAAAAACCGGGACTTCACCCTCTTC. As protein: CAWKNRDFTLF.

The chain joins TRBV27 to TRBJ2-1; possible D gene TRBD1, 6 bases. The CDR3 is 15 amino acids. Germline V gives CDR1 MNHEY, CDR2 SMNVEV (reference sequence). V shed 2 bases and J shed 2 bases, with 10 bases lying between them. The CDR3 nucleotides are TGTGCCAGCAGTTTAGGACAGTTGACCTACAATGAGCAGTTCTTC. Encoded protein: CASSLGQLTYNEQFF.

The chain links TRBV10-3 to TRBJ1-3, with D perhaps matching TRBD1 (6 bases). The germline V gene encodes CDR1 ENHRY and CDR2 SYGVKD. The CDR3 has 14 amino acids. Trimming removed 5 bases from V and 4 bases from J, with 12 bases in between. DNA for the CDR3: TGTGCCATCAGTACGACAGGCGAAGGAAACACCATATATTTT. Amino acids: CAISTTGEGNTIYF.

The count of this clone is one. CDR3 sequence reads: CASSEKGDTGFF. Written as DNA, the CDR3 is TGTGCCAGCAGTGAGAAGGGGGATACGGGGTTTTTT. V usage is TRBV6-1 and J usage is TRBJ1-4; possibly TRBD1 for D (6 bases). The V gene's germline CDR1 is MNHNS and CDR2 SASEGT. The germline V and J ends were trimmed by 3 bases and 16 bases, with 15 bases remaining between them. The CDR3 has 12 residues.

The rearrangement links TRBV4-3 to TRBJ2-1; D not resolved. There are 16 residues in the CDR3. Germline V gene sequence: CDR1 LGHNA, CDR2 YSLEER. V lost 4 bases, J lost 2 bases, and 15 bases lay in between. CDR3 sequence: CASSPGFSVTYNEQFF. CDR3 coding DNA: TGCGCCAGCAGCCCCGGGTTTTCTGTCACCTACAATGAGCAGTTCTTC.

This CDR3 reads CASSDLAGEGGYTF. The DNA of the CDR3 is TGTGCCAGCAGTGACCTCGCAGGGGAGGGAGGCTACACCTTC. The genes are TRBV6-1 and TRBJ1-2; maybe TRBD1 (6 bases). The CDR3 sequence is 14 residues long. Germline CDR1 MNHNS, CDR2 SASEGT. The V gene lost 3 bases and the J gene lost 8 bases, with 16 bases spanning the gap.

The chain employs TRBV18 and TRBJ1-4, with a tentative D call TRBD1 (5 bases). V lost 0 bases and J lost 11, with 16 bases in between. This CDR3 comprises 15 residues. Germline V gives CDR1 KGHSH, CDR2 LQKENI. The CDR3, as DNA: TGTGCCAGCTCACCACCCGGACAAGAACCGGCGAAACTGTTTTTT. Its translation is CASSPPGQEPAKLFF.

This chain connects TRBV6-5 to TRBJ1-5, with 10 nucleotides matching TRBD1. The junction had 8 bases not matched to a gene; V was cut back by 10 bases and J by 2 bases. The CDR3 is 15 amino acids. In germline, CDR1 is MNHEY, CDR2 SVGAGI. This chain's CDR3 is CATRWGTGGNQPQHF. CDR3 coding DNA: TGTGCCACCAGGTGGGGGACAGGGGGCAATCAGCCCCAGCATTTT.

CDR3 coding DNA: TGTGCCAGCAGTTACGGGGGGGCCGGCTATTCACCCCTCCACTTT. Translated: CASSYGGAGYSPLHF. This sequence joins TRBV6-2 or TRBV6-3 and TRBJ1-6, with D tentatively TRBD1 (6 bases). V was clipped by 2 bases and J by 8 bases, with 13 bases between them. The CDR3 totals 15 residues. Germline V gene data show CDR1 as MNHEY and CDR2 as SVGEGT.

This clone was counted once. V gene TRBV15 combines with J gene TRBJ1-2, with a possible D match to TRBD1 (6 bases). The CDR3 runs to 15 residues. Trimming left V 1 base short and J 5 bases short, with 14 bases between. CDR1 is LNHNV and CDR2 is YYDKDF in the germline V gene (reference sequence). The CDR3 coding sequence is TGTGCCACCAGCAGAGCGCCTCCAGGGGCGTATGGCTACACCTTC. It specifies CATSRAPPGAYGYTF.

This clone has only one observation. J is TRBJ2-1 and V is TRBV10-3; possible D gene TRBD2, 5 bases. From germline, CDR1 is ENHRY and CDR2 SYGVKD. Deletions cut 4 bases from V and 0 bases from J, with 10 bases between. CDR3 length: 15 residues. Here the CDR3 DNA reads TGTGCCATCAGTGGGGGAGAAAACTCCTACAATGAGCAGTTCTTC. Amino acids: CAISGGENSYNEQFF.

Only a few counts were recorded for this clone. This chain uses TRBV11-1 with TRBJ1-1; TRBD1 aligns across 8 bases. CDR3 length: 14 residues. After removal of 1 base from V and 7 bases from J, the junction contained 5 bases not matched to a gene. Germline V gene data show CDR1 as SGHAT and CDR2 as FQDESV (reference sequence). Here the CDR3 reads CASSLGQGNVEAFF. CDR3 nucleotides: TGTGCCAGCAGCTTAGGACAGGGGAATGTTGAAGCTTTCTTT. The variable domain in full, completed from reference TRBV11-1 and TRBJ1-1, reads EAEVAQSPRYKITEKSQAVAFWCDPISGHATLYWYRQILGQGPELLVQFQDESVVDDSQLPKDRFSAERLKGVDSTLKIQPAELGDSAMYLCASSLGQGNVEAFFGQGTRLTVV.

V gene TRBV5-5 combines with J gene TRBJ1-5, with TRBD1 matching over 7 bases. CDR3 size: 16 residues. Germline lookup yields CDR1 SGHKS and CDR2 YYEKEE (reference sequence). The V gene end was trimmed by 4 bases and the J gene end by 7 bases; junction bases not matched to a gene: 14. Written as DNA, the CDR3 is TGTGCCAGCAGCCTGGGGACAGTGTGGGGGCGGCAGCCCCAGCATTTT. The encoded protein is CASSLGTVWGRQPQHF.

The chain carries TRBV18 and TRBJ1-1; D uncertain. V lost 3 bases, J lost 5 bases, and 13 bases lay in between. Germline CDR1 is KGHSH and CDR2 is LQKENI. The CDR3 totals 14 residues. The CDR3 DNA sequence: TGTGCCAGCTCACCTGGGCAGACGAGTACTGAAGCTTTCTTT. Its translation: CASSPGQTSTEAFF.

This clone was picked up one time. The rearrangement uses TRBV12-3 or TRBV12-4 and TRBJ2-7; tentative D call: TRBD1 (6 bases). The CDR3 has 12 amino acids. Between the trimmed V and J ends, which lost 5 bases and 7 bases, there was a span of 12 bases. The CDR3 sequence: CASSNTGIEQYF. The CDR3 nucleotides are TGTGCCAGCAGTAACACAGGGATTGAGCAGTACTTC.

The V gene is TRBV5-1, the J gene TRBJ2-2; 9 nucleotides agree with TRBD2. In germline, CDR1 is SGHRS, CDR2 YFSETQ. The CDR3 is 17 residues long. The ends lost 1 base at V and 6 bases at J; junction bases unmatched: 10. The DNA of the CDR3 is TGCGCCAGCAGCTTGAAGGTGGCGGGAGGGAGCGCCGGGGAGCTGTTTTTT. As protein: CASSLKVAGGSAGELFF.

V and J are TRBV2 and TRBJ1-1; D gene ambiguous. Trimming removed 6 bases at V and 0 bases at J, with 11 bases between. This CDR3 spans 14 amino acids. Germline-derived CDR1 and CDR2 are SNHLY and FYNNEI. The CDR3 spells CASRSQLMNTEAFF. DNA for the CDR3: TGTGCCAGCAGGTCACAGCTAATGAACACTGAAGCTTTCTTT.

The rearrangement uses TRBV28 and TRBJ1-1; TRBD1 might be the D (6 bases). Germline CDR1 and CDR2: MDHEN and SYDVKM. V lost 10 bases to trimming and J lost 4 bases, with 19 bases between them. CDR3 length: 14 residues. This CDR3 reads CAIAGTPSGTEAFF. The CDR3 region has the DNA TGTGCCATCGCCGGGACACCCTCGGGCACTGAAGCTTTCTTT.

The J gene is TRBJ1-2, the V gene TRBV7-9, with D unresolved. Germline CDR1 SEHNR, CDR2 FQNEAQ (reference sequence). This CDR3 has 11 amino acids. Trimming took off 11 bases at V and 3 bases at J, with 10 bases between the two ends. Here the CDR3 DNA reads TGTGCCCCGAGGCTTTACTATGGCTACACCTTC. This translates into CAPRLYYGYTF.

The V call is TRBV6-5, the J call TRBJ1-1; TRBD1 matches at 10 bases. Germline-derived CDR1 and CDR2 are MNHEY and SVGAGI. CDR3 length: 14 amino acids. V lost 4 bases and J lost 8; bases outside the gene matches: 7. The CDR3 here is CASSFGQGVWEAFF. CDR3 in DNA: TGTGCCAGCAGTTTCGGACAGGGGGTCTGGGAAGCTTTCTTT.

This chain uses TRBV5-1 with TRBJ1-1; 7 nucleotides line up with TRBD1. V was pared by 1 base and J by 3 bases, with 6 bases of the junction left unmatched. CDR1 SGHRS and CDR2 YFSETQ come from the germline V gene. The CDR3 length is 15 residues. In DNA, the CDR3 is TGCGCCAGCAGCTTGCTGGGGCAGGGGGACACTGAAGCTTTCTTT. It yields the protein CASSLLGQGDTEAFF.

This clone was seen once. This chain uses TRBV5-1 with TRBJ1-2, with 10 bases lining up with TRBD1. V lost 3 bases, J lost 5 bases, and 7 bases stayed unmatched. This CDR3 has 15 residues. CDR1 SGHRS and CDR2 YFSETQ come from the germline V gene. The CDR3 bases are TGCGCCAGCAGCTCCGGACAGGGGGAGCGGTATGGCTACACCTTC. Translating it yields CASSSGQGERYGYTF.